This TCR beta chain came from a study of cytomegalovirus exposure and HLA in healthy donors. Study-wide context: Of the donors genotyped, several hundred in all, about 82% fell in the Caucasian-associated ancestry cluster. General study results and limits: Researchers reported that a few CMV-associated chains were confirmed in vitro as CMV antigen-specific.

PCR primers comprised 60 Vbeta and 13 Jbeta primers. Sequencing used immunoSEQ multiplex PCR; TCRdb keeps in-frame clones, though not all of them. This table has some 180,000 clones, about 70% appearing once. This clone has only a few counts. Its matching antigen is unknown. This CDR3 comprises 14 residues. Trimming cost V 5 bases and J 3 bases; bases outside gene matches: 7. The germline gives CDR1 SGHRS, CDR2 YFSETQ. The sequence was obtained from a woman aged 30 to 39 in good health and CMV-seronegative. The V call is TRBV5-1, the J call TRBJ1-1; 7 bases agree with TRBD1. Sequencing was carried out using PBMCs. The DNA of the CDR3 is TGCGCCAGCAGTTCCGGCAGGGGGGACACTGAAGCTTTCTTT. This codes for CASSSGRGDTEAFF. Drawing the rest from reference TRBV5-1 and TRBJ1-1, the complete variable domain is KAGVTQTPRYLIKTRGQQVTLSCSPISGHRSVSWYQQTPGQGLQFLFEYFSETQRNKGNFPGRFSGRQFSNSRSEMNVSTLELGDSALYLCASSSGRGDTEAFFGQGTRLTVV.